This TCR beta chain comes out of a study of response to subunit inactivated influenza vaccine. TCRdb analysed the RT-PCR reads with MiXCR anew, one entry per CDR3 protein. Here the sample spans 610,000 or so distinct CDR3 sequences, about 14% being singletons. This TCR was recovered from a man aged 45-65 years who received an inactivated influenza vaccine. The sequencing here drew on PBMCs from blood, taken 11 to 12 days after vaccination.

CDR3 sequence reads: CASSYDWATVNEQFF. The CDR3 DNA reads as TGTGCCAGCAGTTACGATTGGGCAACCGTGAATGAGCAGTTCTTC. V and J are TRBV6-2 or TRBV6-3 and TRBJ2-1; D is ambiguous. Trimming removed 2 bases at V and 7 bases at J, with 15 bases between. Per germline, CDR1 MNHEY and CDR2 SVGEGT. This CDR3 spans 15 amino acids.